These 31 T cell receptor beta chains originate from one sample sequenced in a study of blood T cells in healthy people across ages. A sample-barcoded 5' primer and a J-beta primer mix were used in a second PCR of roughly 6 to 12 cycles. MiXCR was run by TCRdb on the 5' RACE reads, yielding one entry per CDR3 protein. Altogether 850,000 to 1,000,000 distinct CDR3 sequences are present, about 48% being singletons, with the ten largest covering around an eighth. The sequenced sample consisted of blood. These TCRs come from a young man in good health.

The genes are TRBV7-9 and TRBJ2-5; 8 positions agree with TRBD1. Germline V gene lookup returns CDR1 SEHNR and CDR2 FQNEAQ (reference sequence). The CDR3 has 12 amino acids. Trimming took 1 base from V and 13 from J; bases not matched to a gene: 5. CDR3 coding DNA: TGTGCCAGCAGCTTAGGCGGAGACAGGGGGTACTTC. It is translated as CASSLGGDRGYF.

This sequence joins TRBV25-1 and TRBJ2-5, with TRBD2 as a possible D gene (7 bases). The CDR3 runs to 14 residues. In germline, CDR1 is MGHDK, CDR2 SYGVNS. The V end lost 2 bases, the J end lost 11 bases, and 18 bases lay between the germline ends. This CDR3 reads CASSEHTGRDEQYF. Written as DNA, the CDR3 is TGTGCCAGCAGTGAACATACAGGGAGGGATGAGCAGTACTTC. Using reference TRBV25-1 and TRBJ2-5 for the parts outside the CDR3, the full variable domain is EADIYQTPRYLVIGTGKKITLECSQTMGHDKMYWYQQDPGMELHLIHYSYGVNSTEKGDLSSESTVSRIRTEHFPLTLESARPSHTSQYLCASSEHTGRDEQYFGPGTRLLVL.

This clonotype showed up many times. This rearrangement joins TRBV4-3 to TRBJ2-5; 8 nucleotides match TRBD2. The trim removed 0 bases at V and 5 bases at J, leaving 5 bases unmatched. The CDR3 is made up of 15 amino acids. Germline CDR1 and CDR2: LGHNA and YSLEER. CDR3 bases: TGCGCCAGCAGCCAAGATTGGTCGGGAGGGGAGACCCAGTACTTC. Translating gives CASSQDWSGGETQYF.

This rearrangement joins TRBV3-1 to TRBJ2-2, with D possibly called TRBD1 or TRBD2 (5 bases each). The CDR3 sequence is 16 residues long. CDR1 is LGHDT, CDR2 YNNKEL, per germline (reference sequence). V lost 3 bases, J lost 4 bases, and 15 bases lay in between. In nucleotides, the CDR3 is TGTGCCAGCAGCCAGCTATCGGGGCAGAGCACCGGGGAGCTGTTTTTT. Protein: CASSQLSGQSTGELFF.

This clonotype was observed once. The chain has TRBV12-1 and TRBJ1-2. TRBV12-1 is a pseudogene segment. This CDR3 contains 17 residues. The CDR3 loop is CASSLLASPRVWKGYTF. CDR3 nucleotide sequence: TGTGCCAGCAGCTTACTCGCCAGTCCGCGGGTTTGGAAGGGCTACACCTTC.

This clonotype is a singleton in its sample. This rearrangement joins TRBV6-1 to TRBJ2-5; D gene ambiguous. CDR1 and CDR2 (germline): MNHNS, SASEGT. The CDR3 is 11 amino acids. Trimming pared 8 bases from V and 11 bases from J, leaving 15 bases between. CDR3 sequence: CASLEGLGQYF. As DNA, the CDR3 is TGTGCCAGCCTTGAAGGGCTCGGGCAGTACTTC.

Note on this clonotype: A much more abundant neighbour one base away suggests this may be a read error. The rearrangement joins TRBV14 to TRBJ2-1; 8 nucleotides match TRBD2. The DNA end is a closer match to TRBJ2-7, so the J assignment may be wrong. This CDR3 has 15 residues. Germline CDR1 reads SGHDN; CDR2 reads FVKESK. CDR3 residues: CASSRGGGYYNEQYF. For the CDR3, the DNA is TGTGCCAGCAGCCGGGGCGGGGGGTACTACAATGAGCAGTACTTC.

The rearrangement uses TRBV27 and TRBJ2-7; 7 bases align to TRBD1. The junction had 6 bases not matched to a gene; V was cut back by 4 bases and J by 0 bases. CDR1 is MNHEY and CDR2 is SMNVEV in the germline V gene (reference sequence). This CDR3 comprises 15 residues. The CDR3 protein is CASSSRGQSSYEQYF. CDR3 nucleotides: TGTGCCAGCAGTTCCCGGGGACAGAGCTCCTACGAGCAGTACTTC.

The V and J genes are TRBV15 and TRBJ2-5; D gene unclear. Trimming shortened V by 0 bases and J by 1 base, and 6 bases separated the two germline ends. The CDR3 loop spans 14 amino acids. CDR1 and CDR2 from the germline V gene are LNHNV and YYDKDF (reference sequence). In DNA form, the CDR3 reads TGTGCCACCAGCAGAGATTACGGCCAAGAGACCCAGTACTTC. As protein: CATSRDYGQETQYF.

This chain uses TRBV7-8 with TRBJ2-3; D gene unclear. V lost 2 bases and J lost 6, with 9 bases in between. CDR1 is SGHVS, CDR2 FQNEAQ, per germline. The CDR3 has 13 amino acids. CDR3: CASSLLGPDTQYF. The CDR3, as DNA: TGTGCCAGCAGCTTATTAGGCCCCGATACGCAGTATTTT. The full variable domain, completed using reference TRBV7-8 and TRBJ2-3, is GAGVSQSPRYKVAKRGQDVALRCDPISGHVSLFWYQQALGQGPEFLTYFQNEAQLDKSGLPSDRFFAERPEGSVSTLKIQRTQQEDSAVYLCASSLLGPDTQYFGPGTRLTVL.

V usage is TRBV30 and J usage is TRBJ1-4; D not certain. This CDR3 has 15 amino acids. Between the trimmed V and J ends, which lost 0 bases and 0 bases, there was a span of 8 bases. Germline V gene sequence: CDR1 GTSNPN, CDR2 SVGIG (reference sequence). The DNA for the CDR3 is TGTGCCTGGAGTGTGGGCATGTCAACTAATGAAAAACTGTTTTTT. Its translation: CAWSVGMSTNEKLFF.

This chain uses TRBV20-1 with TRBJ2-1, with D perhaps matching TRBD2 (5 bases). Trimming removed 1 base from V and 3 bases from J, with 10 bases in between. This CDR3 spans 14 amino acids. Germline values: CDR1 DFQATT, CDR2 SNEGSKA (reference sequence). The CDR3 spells CSARVGEIYNEQFF. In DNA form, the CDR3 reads TGCAGTGCTAGAGTGGGAGAGATCTACAATGAGCAGTTCTTC.

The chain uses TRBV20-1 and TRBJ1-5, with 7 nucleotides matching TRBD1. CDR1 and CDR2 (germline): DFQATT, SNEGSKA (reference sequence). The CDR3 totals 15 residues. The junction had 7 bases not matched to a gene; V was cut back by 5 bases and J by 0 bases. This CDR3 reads CSAFRTGHSNQPQHF. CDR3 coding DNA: TGCAGTGCTTTTAGGACAGGTCATAGCAATCAGCCCCAGCATTTT.

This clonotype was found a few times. The CDR3 DNA reads TGCAGTGCTAGAGCCCCATTGGGGACAGATAGCTCCTACGAGCAGTACTTC. Translated: CSARAPLGTDSSYEQYF. This sequence joins TRBV20-1 and TRBJ2-7; 7 bases map to TRBD1. The CDR3 totals 17 residues. Trimming cost V 1 base and J 0 bases; bases outside gene matches: 12. Germline CDR1 DFQATT, CDR2 SNEGSKA (reference sequence).

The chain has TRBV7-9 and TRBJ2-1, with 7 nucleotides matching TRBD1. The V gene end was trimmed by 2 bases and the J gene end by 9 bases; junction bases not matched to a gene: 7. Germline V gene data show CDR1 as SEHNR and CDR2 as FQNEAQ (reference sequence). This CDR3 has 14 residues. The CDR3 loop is CASSLTGVGREQFF. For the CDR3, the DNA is TGTGCCAGCAGCTTAACAGGGGTGGGTCGTGAGCAGTTCTTC.

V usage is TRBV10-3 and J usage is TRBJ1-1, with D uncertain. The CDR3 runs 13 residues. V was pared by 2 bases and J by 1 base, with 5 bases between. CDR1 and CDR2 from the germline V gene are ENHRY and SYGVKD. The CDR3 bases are TGTGCCATCAGTGAGCTTGGGAACACTGAAGCTTTCTTT. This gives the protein CAISELGNTEAFF.

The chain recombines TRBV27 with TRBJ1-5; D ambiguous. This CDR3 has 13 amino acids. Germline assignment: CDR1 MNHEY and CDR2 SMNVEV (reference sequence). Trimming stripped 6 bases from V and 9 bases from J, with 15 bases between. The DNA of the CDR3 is TGTGCCAGCAGCAATACGGGGTGGGCGCCCCAGCATTTT. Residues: CASSNTGWAPQHF.

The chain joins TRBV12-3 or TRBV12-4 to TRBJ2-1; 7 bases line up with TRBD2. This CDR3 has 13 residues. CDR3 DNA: TGTACCGTTAGGGAGGCGGGGGTTAATGAGCAGTTCTTC. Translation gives CTVREAGVNEQFF.

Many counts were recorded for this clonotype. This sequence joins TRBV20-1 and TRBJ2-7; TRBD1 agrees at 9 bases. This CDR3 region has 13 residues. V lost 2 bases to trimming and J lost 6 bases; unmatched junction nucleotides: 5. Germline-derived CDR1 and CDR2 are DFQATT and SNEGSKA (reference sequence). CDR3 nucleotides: TGCAGTGCTAGAAGGGACAGGGTGGTCGAGCAGTACTTC. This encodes CSARRDRVVEQYF.

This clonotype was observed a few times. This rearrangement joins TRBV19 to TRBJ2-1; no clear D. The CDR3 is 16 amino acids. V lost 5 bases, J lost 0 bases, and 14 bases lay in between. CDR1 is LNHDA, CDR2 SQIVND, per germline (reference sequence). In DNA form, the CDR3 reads TGTGCCAGTAGTCCGACGCCCAGTAGCTCCTACAATGAGCAGTTCTTC. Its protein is CASSPTPSSSYNEQFF.

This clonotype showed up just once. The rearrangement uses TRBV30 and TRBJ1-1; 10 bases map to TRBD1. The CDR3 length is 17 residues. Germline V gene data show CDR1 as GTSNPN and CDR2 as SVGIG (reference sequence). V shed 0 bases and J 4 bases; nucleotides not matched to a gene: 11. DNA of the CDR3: TGTGCCTGGAGTGTACAATGGGGGACAGGGGTTATCACTGAAGCTTTCTTT. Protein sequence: CAWSVQWGTGVITEAFF.

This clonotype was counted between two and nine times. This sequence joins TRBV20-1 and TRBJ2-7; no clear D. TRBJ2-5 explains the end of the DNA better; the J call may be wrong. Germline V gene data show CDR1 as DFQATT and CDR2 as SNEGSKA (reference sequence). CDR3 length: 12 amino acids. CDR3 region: CSARLSTETQYF. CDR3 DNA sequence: TGCAGTGCTAGACTATCGACGGAGACCCAGTACTTC.

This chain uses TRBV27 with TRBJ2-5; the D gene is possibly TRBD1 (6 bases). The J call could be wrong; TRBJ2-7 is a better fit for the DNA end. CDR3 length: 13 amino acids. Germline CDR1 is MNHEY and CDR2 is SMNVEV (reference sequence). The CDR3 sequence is CASSLTGRYEQYF. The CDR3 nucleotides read TGTGCCAGCAGTTTGACAGGCCGCTACGAGCAGTACTTC.

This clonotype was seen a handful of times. CDR3 nucleotides: TGTGCCACCAGCAGAACGGGGGCGCTTCATGGCTACACCTTC. Translated: CATSRTGALHGYTF. The chain has TRBV15 and TRBJ1-2; TRBD1 might be the D (6 bases). The CDR3 extends over 14 amino acids. V dropped 2 bases and J dropped 6 bases, with 13 bases sitting between them. Germline V gene data show CDR1 as LNHNV and CDR2 as YYDKDF (reference sequence).

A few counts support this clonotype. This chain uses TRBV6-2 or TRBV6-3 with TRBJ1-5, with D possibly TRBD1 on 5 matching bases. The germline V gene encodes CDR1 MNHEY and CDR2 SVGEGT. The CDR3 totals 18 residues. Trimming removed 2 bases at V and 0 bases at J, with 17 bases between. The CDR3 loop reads CASSYTRQSAYSNQPQHF. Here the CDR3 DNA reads TGTGCCAGCAGTTACACCAGACAGTCTGCGTATAGCAATCAGCCCCAGCATTTT.

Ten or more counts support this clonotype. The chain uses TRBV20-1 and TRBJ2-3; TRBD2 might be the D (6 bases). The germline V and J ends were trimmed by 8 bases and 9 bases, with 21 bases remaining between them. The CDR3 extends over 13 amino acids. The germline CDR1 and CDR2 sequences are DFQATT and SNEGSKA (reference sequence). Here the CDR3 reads CSSVPSEGRTQYF. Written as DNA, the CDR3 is TGCAGTTCGGTCCCTAGCGAGGGCCGGACGCAGTATTTT.

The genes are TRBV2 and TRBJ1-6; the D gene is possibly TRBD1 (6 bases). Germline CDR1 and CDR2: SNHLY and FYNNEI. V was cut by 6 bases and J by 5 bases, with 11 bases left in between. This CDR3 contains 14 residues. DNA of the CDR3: TGTGCCAGCAGACAACAGGGTGATAATTCACCCCTCCACTTT. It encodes CASRQQGDNSPLHF.

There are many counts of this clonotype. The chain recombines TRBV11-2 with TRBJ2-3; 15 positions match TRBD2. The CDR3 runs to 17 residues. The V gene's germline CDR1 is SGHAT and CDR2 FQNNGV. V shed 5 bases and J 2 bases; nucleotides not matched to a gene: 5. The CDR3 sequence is CASSTGTSGGYTDTQYF. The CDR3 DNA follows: TGTGCCAGCAGCACCGGGACTAGCGGGGGGTACACAGATACGCAGTATTTT.

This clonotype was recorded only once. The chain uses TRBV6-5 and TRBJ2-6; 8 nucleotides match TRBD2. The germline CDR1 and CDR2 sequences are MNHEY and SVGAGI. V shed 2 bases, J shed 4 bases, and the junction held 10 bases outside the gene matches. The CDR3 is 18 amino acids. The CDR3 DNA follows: TGTGCCAGCAGTTACGAGTTTAGCGGGGACCCCGGGGCCAACGTCCTGACTTTC. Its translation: CASSYEFSGDPGANVLTF.

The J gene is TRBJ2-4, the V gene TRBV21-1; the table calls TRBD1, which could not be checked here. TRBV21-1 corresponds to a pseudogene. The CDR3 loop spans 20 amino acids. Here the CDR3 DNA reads TGTGCCAGCGTGGGGTCCCCGGGACAGGGCCGACTACTAGCCAAAAACATTCAGTACTTC. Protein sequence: CASVGSPGQGRLLAKNIQYF.

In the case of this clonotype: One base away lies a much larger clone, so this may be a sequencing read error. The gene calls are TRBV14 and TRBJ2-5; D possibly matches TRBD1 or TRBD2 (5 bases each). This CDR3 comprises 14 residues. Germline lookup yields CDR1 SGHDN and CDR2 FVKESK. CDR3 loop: CVSRPTGPQETQYF. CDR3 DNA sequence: TGTGTCAGCAGACCGACGGGGCCCCAAGAGACCCAGTACTTC.